This is a list of T cell receptor beta chains from one sample in a study of blood T cells in healthy people across ages. TCRdb reprocessed the 5' RACE reads via MiXCR and lists one record per CDR3 protein. Here the sample spans about 640,000 distinct CDR3 sequences, around three fifths being singletons. The material sequenced was blood. These receptors were taken from a man in his 60s in good health. Each CDR3 is given without its conserved first and last residue. The order of the fields is V gene, clone size, J gene, CDR3 protein. Only part of the rows carry a size: once, few, many, or a class if the clone is expanded.

TRBV29-1	-	TRBJ2-1	SGGLAGLQF
TRBV18	few	TRBJ2-5	ASSPIGGAAETQY
TRBV7-9	-	TRBJ2-5	TSSFDRGLETQY
TRBV9	-	TRBJ2-3	ASSVALGPSGELDTQY
TRBV6-2/TRBV6-3	-	TRBJ2-1	ASIPSGGNEQF
TRBV10-3	many	TRBJ2-5	AISEGGPSQETQY
TRBV20-1	-	TRBJ1-5	SARDRQVNQPQH
TRBV18	few	TRBJ2-1	ASSPLDRSSGF
TRBV5-1	-	TRBJ2-5	ASSMAQGPQETQY
TRBV6-1	-	TRBJ1-2	ASTRDGGNYGYT
TRBV4-2	-	TRBJ1-5	ASSQDPMGGGMNQPQH
TRBV7-9	-	TRBJ2-7	ASGTGSGGPYEQY
TRBV11-2	-	TRBJ2-1	ASSTLGTRRKF
TRBV7-2	-	TRBJ2-3	ASSPRTGSLADTQY
TRBV6-6	-	TRBJ2-3	ASSLPILAGGITDTQY
TRBV9	-	TRBJ1-6	ASSVGPRTDNSPLH
TRBV7-2	-	TRBJ2-6	ASSLVGTLSGANVLT
TRBV18	-	TRBJ1-5	ASSPPGLGNQPQH
TRBV10-3	few	TRBJ2-3	AISEEDRGTDTQY
TRBV5-1	few	TRBJ2-1	ASSTTGEGNEQF
TRBV12-3/TRBV12-4	-	TRBJ2-3	ASRGQGARDTQY
TRBV20-1	-	TRBJ2-7	SASPAGSYEQY
TRBV10-3	few	TRBJ2-7	AIRRDGGAYEQY
TRBV29-1	few	TRBJ1-5	SVLEGNQPQH
TRBV7-9	once	TRBJ1-4	ASSHQPGQGNEKLF
TRBV7-8	once	-	ASSRTDNWGTQY
TRBV3-1	few	TRBJ2-1	ASSQQTSTEQF
TRBV7-2	-	TRBJ2-1	AVGASGRAERF
TRBV7-2	-	-	ASSPRSGSETQY